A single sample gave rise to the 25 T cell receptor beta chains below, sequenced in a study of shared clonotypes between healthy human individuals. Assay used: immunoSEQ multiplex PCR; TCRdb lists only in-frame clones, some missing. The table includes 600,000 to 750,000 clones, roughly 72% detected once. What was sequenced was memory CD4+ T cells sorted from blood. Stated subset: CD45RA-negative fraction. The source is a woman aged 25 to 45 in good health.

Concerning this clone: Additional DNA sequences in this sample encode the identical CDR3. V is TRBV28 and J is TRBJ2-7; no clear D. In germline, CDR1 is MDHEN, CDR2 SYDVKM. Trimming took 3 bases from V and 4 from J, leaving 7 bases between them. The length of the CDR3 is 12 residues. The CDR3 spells CASSLNGYEQYF. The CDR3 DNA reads TGTGCCAGCAGTTTGAACGGTTACGAGCAGTACTTC.

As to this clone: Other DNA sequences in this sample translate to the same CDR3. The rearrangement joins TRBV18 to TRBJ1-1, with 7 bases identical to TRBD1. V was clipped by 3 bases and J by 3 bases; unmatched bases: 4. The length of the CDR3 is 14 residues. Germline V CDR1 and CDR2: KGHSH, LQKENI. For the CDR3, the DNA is TGTGCCAGCTCACCCACCAGGGGGGACACTGAAGCTTTCTTT. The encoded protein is CASSPTRGDTEAFF.

The CDR3 DNA reads TGTGCCAGCAGCGACCACAGGGCTGAAAAACTGTTTTTT. It translates to CASSDHRAEKLFF. V and J are TRBV11-2 and TRBJ1-4; possibly TRBD1 for D (6 bases). CDR1 SGHAT and CDR2 FQNNGV come from the germline V gene. The CDR3 is 13 residues long. Trimming cost V 5 bases and J 7 bases, with 11 bases left between them.

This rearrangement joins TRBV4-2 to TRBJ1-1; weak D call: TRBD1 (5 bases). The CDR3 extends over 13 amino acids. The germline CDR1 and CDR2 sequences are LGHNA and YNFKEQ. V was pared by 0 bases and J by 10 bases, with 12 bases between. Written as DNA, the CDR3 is TGTGCCAGCAGCCAAGATTTAGGGGAGGCAGCTTTCTTT. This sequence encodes CASSQDLGEAAFF.

The CDR3 bases are TGTGCCAGTAGAAGGGGGCACGCTAGCAATCAGCCCCAGCATTTT. Its protein is CASRRGHASNQPQHF. The chain has TRBV19 and TRBJ1-5; 7 bases map to TRBD1. The V segment lost 6 bases and the J segment 0 bases; nucleotides outside the gene matches: 5. Germline CDR1 and CDR2: LNHDA and SQIVND (reference sequence). CDR3 length: 15 residues.

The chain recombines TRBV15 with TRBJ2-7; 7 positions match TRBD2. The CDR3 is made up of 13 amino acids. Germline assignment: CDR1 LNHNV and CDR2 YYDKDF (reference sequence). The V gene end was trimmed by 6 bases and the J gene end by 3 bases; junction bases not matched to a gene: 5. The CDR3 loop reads CATSATSSYEQYF. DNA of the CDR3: TGTGCCACCAGTGCGACTAGCAGCTACGAGCAGTACTTC.

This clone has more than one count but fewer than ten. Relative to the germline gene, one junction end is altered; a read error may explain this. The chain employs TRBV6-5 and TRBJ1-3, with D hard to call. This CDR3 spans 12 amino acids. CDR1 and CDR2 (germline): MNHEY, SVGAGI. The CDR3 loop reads CAISDSGNTIYF. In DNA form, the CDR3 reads TGTGCCATCAGTGACTCTGGAAACACCATATATTTT.

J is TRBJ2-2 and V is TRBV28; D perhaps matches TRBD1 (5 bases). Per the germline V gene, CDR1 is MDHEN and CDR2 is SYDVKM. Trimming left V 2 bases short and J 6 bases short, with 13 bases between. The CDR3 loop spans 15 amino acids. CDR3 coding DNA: TGTGCCAGCAGTTTAGCGGCAGGGCCCGCCGGGGAGCTGTTTTTT. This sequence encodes CASSLAAGPAGELFF.

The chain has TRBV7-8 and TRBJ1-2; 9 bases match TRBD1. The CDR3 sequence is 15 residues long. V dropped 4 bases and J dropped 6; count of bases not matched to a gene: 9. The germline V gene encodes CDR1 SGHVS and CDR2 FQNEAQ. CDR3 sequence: CASSSYQQGADGYTF. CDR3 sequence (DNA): TGTGCCAGCAGCTCGTACCAACAGGGGGCCGATGGCTACACCTTC.

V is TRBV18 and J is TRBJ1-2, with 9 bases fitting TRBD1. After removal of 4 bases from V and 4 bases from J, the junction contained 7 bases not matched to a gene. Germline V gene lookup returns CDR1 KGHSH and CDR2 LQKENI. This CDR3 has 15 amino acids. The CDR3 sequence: CASSHRDRDLYGYTF. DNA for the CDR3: TGTGCCAGCTCACATAGGGACAGGGACCTCTATGGCTACACCTTC. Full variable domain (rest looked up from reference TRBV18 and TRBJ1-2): NAGVMQNPRHLVRRRGQEARLRCSPMKGHSHVYWYRQLPEEGLKFMVYLQKENIIDESGMPKERFSAEFPKEGPSILRIQQVVRGDSAAYFCASSHRDRDLYGYTFGSGTRLTVV.

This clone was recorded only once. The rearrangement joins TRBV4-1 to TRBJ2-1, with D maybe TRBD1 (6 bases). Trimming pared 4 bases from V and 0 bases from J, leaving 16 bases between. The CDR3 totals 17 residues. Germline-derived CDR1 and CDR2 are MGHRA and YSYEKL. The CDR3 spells CASSPKPTGISYNEQFF. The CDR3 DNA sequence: TGCGCCAGCAGCCCCAAGCCCACAGGGATCTCCTACAATGAGCAGTTCTTC.

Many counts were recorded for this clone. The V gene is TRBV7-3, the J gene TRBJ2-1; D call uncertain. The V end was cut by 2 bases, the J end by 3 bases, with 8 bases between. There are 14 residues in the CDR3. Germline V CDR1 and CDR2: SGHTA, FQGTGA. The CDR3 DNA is TGTGCCAGCAGCTTATACGGAGTCTACAATGAGCAGTTCTTC. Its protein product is CASSLYGVYNEQFF.

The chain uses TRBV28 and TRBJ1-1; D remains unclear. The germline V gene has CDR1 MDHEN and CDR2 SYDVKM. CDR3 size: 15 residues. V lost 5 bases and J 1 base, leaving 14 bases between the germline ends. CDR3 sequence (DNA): TGTGCCAGCAGTCCGTCCTCTTCGGCGAACACTGAAGCTTTCTTT. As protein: CASSPSSSANTEAFF. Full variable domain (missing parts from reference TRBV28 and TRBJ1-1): DVKVTQSSRYLVKRTGEKVFLECVQDMDHENMFWYRQDPGLGLRLIYFSYDVKMKEKGDIPEGYSVSREKKERFSLILESASTNQTSMYLCASSPSSSANTEAFFGQGTRLTVV.

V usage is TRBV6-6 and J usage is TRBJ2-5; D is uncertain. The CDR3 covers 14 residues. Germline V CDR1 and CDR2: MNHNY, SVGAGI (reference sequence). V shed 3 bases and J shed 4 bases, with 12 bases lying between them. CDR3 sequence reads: CASSYDLRGETQYF. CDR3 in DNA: TGTGCCAGCAGTTATGATCTACGAGGAGAGACCCAGTACTTC.

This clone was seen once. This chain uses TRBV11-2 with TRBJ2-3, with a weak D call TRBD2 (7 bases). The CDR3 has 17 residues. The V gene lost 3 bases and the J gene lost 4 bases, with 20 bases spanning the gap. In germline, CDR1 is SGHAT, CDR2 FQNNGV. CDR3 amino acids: CASSLPGGGRYPDTQYF. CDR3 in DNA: TGTGCCAGCAGCTTGCCCGGGGGCGGGAGATACCCAGATACGCAGTATTTT.

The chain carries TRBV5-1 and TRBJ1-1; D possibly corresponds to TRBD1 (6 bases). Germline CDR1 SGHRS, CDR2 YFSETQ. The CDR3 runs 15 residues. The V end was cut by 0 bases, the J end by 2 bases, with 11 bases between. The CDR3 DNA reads TGCGCCAGCAGCTTGGGTACAGGGAGAAACACTGAAGCTTTCTTT. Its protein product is CASSLGTGRNTEAFF.

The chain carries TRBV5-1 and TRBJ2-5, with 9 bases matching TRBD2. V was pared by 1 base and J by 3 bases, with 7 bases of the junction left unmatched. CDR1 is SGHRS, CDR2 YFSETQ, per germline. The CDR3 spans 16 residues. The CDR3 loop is CASSLLASGTKETQYF. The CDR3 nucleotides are TGCGCCAGCAGCTTGTTGGCTAGCGGGACAAAAGAGACCCAGTACTTC.

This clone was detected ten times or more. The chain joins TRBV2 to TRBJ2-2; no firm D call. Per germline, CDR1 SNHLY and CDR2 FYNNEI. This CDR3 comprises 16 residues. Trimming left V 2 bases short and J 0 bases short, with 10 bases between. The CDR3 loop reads CASSEFGFANTGELFF. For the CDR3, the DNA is TGTGCCAGCAGTGAATTTGGTTTTGCGAACACCGGGGAGCTGTTTTTT.

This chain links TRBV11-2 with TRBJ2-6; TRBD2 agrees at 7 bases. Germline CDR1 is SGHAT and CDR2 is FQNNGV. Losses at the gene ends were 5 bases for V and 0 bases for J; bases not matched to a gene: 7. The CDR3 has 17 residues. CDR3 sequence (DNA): TGTGCCAGCAGCCCTAGCGGCCTAATCTCTGGGGCCAACGTCCTGACTTTC. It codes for CASSPSGLISGANVLTF.

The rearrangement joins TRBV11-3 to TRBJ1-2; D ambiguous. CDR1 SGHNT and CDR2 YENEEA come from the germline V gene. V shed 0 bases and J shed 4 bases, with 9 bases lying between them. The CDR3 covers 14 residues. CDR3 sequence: CASSLDPSGYGYTF. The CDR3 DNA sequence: TGTGCCAGCAGCTTAGACCCCTCGGGCTATGGCTACACCTTC.

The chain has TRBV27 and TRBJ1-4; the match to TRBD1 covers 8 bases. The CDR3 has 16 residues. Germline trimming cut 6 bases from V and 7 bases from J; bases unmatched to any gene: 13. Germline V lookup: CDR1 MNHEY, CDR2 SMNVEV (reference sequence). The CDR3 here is CASSLLGQGTGEKLFF. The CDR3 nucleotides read TGTGCCAGCAGCCTACTCGGACAGGGAACGGGTGAAAAACTGTTTTTT.

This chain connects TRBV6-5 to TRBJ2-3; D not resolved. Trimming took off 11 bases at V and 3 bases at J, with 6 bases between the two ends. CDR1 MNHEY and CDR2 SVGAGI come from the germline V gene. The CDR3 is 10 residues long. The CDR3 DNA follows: TGTGCCGGTGGGACAGATACGCAGTATTTT. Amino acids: CAGGTDTQYF.

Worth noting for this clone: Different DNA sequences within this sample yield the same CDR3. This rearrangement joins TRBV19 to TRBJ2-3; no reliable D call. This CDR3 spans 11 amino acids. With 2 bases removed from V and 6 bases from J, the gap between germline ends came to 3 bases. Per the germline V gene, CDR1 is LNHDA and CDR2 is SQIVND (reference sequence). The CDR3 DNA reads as TGTGCCAGTAGTATACGGGATACGCAGTATTTT. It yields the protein CASSIRDTQYF.

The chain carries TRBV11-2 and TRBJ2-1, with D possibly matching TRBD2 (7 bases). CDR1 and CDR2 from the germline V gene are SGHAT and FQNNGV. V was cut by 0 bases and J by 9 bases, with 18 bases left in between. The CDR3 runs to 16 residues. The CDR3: CASSLDSGGAELEQFF. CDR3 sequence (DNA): TGTGCCAGCAGCTTAGATTCGGGGGGCGCTGAACTTGAGCAGTTCTTC.

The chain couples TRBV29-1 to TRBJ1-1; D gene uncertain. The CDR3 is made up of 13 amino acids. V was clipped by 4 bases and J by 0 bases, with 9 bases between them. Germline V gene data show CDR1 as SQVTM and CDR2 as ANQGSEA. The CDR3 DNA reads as TGCAGCGTTGGAGAACCCATGAACACTGAAGCTTTCTTT. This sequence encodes CSVGEPMNTEAFF. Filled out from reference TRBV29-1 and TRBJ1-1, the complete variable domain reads SAVISQKPSRDICQRGTSLTIQCQVDSQVTMMFWYRQQPGQSLTLIATANQGSEATYESGFVIDKFPISRPNLTFSTLTVSNMSPEDSSIYLCSVGEPMNTEAFFGQGTRLTVV.